Each of the 17 T cell receptor beta chains below was sequenced from the same sample in a study of T cells in Graves' hyperthyroidism and ophthalmopathy. TCR beta CDR3 regions were amplified from RNA transcripts. With the HTBI primer set, the TCR CDR3 went through a first round of RT-PCR. TCRdb recomputed calls from the multiplex PCR reads with MiXCR, one row per CDR3 protein. The table lists around 350,000 distinct CDR3 sequences, 14% of them singletons. Sample: blood. The receptors originated from a young woman with Graves' ophthalmopathy.

The sample holds a few counts of this clonotype. The chain employs TRBV7-9 and TRBJ1-2; 9 bases align to TRBD1. With V trimmed by 5 bases and J by 8 bases, 12 bases remained unmatched. The CDR3 totals 15 residues. CDR1 is SEHNR, CDR2 FQNEAQ, per germline (reference sequence). In DNA form, the CDR3 reads TGTGCCAGCAGCCCGGGACAGGGCTTAACTAAGGGCTACACCTTC. It is translated as CASSPGQGLTKGYTF.

V and J are TRBV12-3 or TRBV12-4 and TRBJ1-2; D remains unclear. The CDR3 totals 12 residues. The V and J ends lost 3 bases and 8 bases respectively, with 10 bases between them. The CDR3, as DNA: TGTGCCAGCAGTTTGTGGGGTAGGGGCTACACCTTC. Protein: CASSLWGRGYTF.

The chain combines TRBV6-5 with TRBJ2-7; 7 positions match TRBD1. CDR1 and CDR2 (germline): MNHEY, SVGAGI. V lost 2 bases to trimming and J lost 6 bases; unmatched junction nucleotides: 7. The CDR3 has 14 residues. Here the CDR3 DNA reads TGTGCCAGCAGTTACACCGGGACAGCTAGCGAGCAGTACTTC. Amino acid sequence: CASSYTGTASEQYF.

This sequence joins TRBV4-1 and TRBJ2-3; D tentatively reads TRBD1 or TRBD2 (5 bases each). Germline loops: CDR1 MGHRA, CDR2 YSYEKL. This CDR3 spans 13 amino acids. V was pared by 1 base and J by 13 bases, with 15 bases between. The CDR3, as DNA: TGCGCCAGCAGCCAAGGGGTGGGGGTCAGGGAGTATTTT. Translation: CASSQGVGVREYF.

Ten or more counts support this clonotype. V and J are TRBV6-1 and TRBJ1-1; D remains ambiguous. This CDR3 contains 14 residues. Trimming cost V 1 base and J 0 bases, with 6 bases left between them. Per the germline V gene, CDR1 is MNHNS and CDR2 is SASEGT. CDR3 amino acids: CASSEDNMNTEAFF. CDR3 coding DNA: TGTGCCAGCAGTGAAGATAATATGAACACTGAAGCTTTCTTT.

Ten or more counts support this clonotype. The chain is built from TRBV13 and TRBJ2-7; TRBD1 aligns across 11 bases. Germline CDR1 reads PRHDT; CDR2 reads FYEKMQ (reference sequence). This CDR3 spans 15 amino acids. V lost 4 bases and J lost 3; bases outside the gene matches: 5. The CDR3 here is CASSSAGTGGYEQYF. Written as DNA, the CDR3 is TGTGCCAGCAGCTCAGCCGGGACAGGGGGCTACGAGCAGTACTTC.

This clonotype was detected many times. The chain links TRBV15 to TRBJ1-6; 10 nucleotides agree with TRBD1. This CDR3 region has 16 residues. The V gene's germline CDR1 is LNHNV and CDR2 YYDKDF (reference sequence). The trim removed 4 bases at V and 4 bases at J, leaving 4 bases unmatched. The DNA of the CDR3 is TGTGCCACCAGCATAGGGGACAGGGGATATAATTCACCCCTCCACTTT. Protein: CATSIGDRGYNSPLHF.

The sample holds many counts of this clonotype. Written as DNA, the CDR3 is TGTGCCAGCAGCCAAAACAGGGGGCCAGTTGGAAACACCATATATTTT. This encodes CASSQNRGPVGNTIYF. The chain links TRBV3-1 to TRBJ1-3, with TRBD1 matching 9 bases. Germline CDR1 is LGHDT and CDR2 is YNNKEL (reference sequence). Trimming took 2 bases from V and 3 from J; bases not matched to a gene: 5. This CDR3 region has 16 residues.

Ten or more counts support this clonotype. J is TRBJ1-2 and V is TRBV19; D is uncertain. Looked up from germline, CDR1 is LNHDA and CDR2 is SQIVND (reference sequence). The length of the CDR3 is 12 residues. The V end was cut by 9 bases, the J end by 5 bases, with 13 bases between. The CDR3 DNA sequence: TGTGCCAGCTATACTGGCGGGTATGGCTACACCTTC. Residues: CASYTGGYGYTF.

This clonotype was detected a few times. The CDR3 reads CASSPRVGVTTGELFF. In DNA form, the CDR3 reads TGCGCCAGCAGCCCCAGAGTGGGGGTTACCACCGGGGAGCTGTTTTTT. V and J are TRBV5-1 and TRBJ2-2; D could derive from TRBD1 or TRBD2 (5 bases each). V was clipped by 4 bases and J by 4 bases, with 17 bases between them. Germline CDR1 SGHRS, CDR2 YFSETQ. The CDR3 has 16 residues. Full variable domain (missing parts from reference TRBV5-1 and TRBJ2-2): KAGVTQTPRYLIKTRGQQVTLSCSPISGHRSVSWYQQTPGQGLQFLFEYFSETQRNKGNFPGRFSGRQFSNSRSEMNVSTLELGDSALYLCASSPRVGVTTGELFFGEGSRLTVL.

This clonotype has at least ten counts. The V and J genes are TRBV10-3 and TRBJ2-6; D gene uncertain. Germline V lookup: CDR1 ENHRY, CDR2 SYGVKD. The V and J ends lost 3 bases and 2 bases respectively, with 2 bases between them. The CDR3 runs 13 residues. The CDR3 sequence: CAISETGANVLTF. The CDR3 DNA sequence: TGTGCCATCAGTGAAACTGGGGCCAACGTCCTGACTTTC.

This clonotype was seen many times. The V call is TRBV27, the J call TRBJ2-5; D unresolved. Germline-derived CDR1 and CDR2 are MNHEY and SMNVEV (reference sequence). Trimming removed 3 bases at V and 5 bases at J, with 10 bases between. This CDR3 has 13 residues. Here the CDR3 reads CASSFRVTETQYF. The CDR3 bases are TGTGCCAGCAGTTTTCGCGTAACGGAGACCCAGTACTTC.

This sequence joins TRBV11-2 and TRBJ2-4; 12 positions match TRBD1. Trimming took 4 bases from V and 2 from J; bases not matched to a gene: 3. The germline V gene has CDR1 SGHAT and CDR2 FQNNGV. The CDR3 totals 16 residues. DNA for the CDR3: TGTGCCAGCAGCTCGGGACAGGGGGCTTCCAAAAACATTCAGTACTTC. Translation gives CASSSGQGASKNIQYF.

V is TRBV19 and J is TRBJ1-2, with a weak D call TRBD1 (6 bases). Trimming took 2 bases from V and 4 from J, leaving 8 bases between them. The CDR3 is 13 amino acids. Germline CDR1 and CDR2: LNHDA and SQIVND (reference sequence). CDR3 nucleotide sequence: TGTGCCAGTAGTATAAGGGACATCTATGGCTACACCTTC. Amino acid sequence: CASSIRDIYGYTF.

Ten or more counts support this clonotype. The rearrangement uses TRBV12-3 or TRBV12-4 and TRBJ1-1, with unresolved D. Trimming took 4 bases from V and 4 from J, leaving 10 bases between them. The CDR3 runs 13 residues. In nucleotides, the CDR3 is TGTGCCAGCAGTTCCCTCGGGGTCACTGAAGCTTTCTTT. Amino acid sequence: CASSSLGVTEAFF.

CDR3 in DNA: TGCGCCAGCAGCTTAGGGCAGGGGATTGTAACAGATACGCAGTATTTT. Its protein product is CASSLGQGIVTDTQYF. The chain has TRBV5-1 and TRBJ2-3; D possibly corresponds to TRBD1 (6 bases). Trimming took 2 bases from V and 3 from J, leaving 16 bases between them. Germline V CDR1 and CDR2: SGHRS, YFSETQ. The CDR3 covers 16 residues.

This clonotype was detected many times. The CDR3 loop reads CASSMGGTQSTDTQYF. CDR3 in DNA: TGCGCCAGCAGCATGGGGGGGACCCAGAGCACAGATACGCAGTATTTT. This chain connects TRBV5-1 to TRBJ2-3; the match to TRBD2 covers 7 bases. J was trimmed by 0 bases and V by 4 bases; bases with no gene match: 8. CDR3 length: 16 amino acids. Looked up from germline, CDR1 is SGHRS and CDR2 is YFSETQ.